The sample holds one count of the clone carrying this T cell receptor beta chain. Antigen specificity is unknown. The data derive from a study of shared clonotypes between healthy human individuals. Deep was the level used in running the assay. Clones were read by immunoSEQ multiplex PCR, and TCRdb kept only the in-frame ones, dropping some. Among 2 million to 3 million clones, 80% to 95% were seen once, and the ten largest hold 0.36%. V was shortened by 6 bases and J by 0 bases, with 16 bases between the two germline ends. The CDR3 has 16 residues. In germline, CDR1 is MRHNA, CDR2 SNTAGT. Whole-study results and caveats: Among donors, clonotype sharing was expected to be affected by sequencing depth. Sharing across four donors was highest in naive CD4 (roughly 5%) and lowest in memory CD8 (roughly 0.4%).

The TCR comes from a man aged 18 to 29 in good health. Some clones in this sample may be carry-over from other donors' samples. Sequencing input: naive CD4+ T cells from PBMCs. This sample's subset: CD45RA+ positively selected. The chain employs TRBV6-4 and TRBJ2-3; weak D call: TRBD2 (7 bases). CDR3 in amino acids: CASSLKGGASTDTQYF. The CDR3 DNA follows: TGTGCCAGCAGCCTTAAAGGGGGGGCAAGCACAGATACGCAGTATTTT.